This T cell receptor (beta chain) was captured in a study of blood T cell repertoires in COVID-19. At the level of the study: Sites in the United States, Italy and Spain provided acute and convalescent COVID-19 samples. Sample material is recorded as cDNA or gDNA derived from T cells, B-cell-depleted T cells, or PBMCs.

The count of this clone is one. Per the original data handling: Amplification from reference gene primers served as the basis for estimated nucleated cell counts. Data came from immunoSEQ multiplex PCR; TCRdb stores just in-frame clones and leaves some out. V and J calls and clone size are given by that table; D and trimming were obtained from the DNA. The table includes 150,000 to 200,000 clones, 82% detected once. The sequence came from an older woman with acute or convalescent COVID-19. The source material was peripheral blood.

The CDR3 reads CASSFRGGNTIYF. DNA of the CDR3: TGTGCCAGCAGCTTCAGGGGAGGAAACACCATATATTTT. The rearrangement uses TRBV5-8 and TRBJ1-3, with a weak D call TRBD1 (6 bases). Between the trimmed V and J ends, which lost 2 bases and 4 bases, there was a span of 7 bases. The germline V gene encodes CDR1 SGHTS and CDR2 YDEGEE. The CDR3 runs 13 residues.